The 2 T cell receptor beta chains presented below share a single source sample, sequenced in a study of beta chain features in type 1 diabetes. All of the isolated RNA was reverse transcribed, so expressed TCRB transcripts were sequenced. Profiling relied on immunoSEQ multiplex PCR, and the TCRdb table lists in-frame clones only, not all of them. The data show about 150,000 clones, around a tenth seen once. Sequencing was done on a sample of central memory CD4+ T cells from blood. Source of these receptors: a man between 18 and 35 years old in good health.

V usage is TRBV4-1 and J usage is TRBJ1-5, with D possibly TRBD1 on 5 matching bases. This CDR3 is built from 14 residues. The germline gives CDR1 MGHRA, CDR2 YSYEKL. V gave up 0 bases and J gave up 7 bases, with 10 bases separating them. The CDR3 protein is CASSQDPGVQPQHF. The CDR3 DNA is TGCGCCAGCAGCCAAGATCCGGGGGTACAGCCCCAGCATTTT.

Comments on this clone: Germline and junction disagree at one end, which may indicate a read error. This rearrangement joins TRBV7-9 to TRBJ2-2, with a weak D call TRBD1 (6 bases). Germline CDR1 SEHNR, CDR2 FQNEAQ (reference sequence). CDR3 length: 16 amino acids. This CDR3 is CASSQQTGTGTVELFF. The CDR3 nucleotides read TGTGCCAGCAGCCAACAAACAGGGACGGGCACCGTGGAGCTGTTTTTT.